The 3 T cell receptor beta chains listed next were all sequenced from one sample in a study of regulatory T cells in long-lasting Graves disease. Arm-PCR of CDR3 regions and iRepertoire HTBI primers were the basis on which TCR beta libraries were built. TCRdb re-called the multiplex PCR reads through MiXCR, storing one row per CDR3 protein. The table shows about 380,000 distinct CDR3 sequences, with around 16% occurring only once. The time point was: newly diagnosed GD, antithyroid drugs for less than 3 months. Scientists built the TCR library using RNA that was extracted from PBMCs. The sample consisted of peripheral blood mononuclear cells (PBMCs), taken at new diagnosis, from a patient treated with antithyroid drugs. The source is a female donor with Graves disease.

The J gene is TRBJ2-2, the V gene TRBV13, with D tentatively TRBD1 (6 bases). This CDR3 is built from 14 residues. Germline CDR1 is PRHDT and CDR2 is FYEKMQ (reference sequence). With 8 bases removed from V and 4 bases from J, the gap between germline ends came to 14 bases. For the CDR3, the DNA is TGTGCCAGCTCCACAGGGTATCCCACCGGGGAGCTGTTTTTT. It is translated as CASSTGYPTGELFF.

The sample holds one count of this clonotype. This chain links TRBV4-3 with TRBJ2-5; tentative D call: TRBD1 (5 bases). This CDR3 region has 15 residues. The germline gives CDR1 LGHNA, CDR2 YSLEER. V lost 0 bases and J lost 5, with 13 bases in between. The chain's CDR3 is CASSQDWQGTETQYF. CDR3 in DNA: TGCGCCAGCAGCCAAGATTGGCAGGGCACGGAGACCCAGTACTTC.

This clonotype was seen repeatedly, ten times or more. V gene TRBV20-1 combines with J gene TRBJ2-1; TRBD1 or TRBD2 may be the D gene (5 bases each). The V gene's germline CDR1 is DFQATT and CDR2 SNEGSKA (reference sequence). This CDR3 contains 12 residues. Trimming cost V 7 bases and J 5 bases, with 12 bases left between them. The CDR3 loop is CSVTRGDNEQFF. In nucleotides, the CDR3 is TGCAGTGTTACGAGGGGAGACAATGAGCAGTTCTTC.